Sequencing of this T cell receptor (beta chain) was carried out in a study of PD-1 blockade in classical Hodgkin lymphoma. Across the study: A 3 mg/kg intravenous dose of nivolumab was received by patients every 2 weeks.

Comments on this clone: Its antigen remains unknown.

The time point: cycle 4 day 1 (C4D1), after less than 7 weeks of nivolumab. All patients experienced relapse after autologous stem cell transplantation, and brentuximab vedotin exposure was variable. Sequencing used immunoSEQ multiplex PCR; TCRdb keeps in-frame clones, though not all of them. The table has approximately 89,000 clones, 83% seen once. Overall study results and limits: Among the patients, those starting nivolumab under 1 year after ASCT were excluded. Newly diagnosed patients were reported to exhibit reduced baseline TCR diversity relative to healthy donors. Baseline diversity resembling that of newly diagnosed patients was seen in complete responders.

The TCR originated in a human donor with classical Hodgkin lymphoma. The source material was peripheral blood mononuclear cells (PBMCs), sampled before the fourth cycle of nivolumab.

The CDR3 reads CASSQWGTGSGNTIYF. The CDR3 nucleotides read TGTGCCAGCAGCCAATGGGGGACCGGGTCTGGAAACACCATATATTTT. This chain connects TRBV14 to TRBJ1-3; D might be TRBD1 (5 bases). Germline assignment: CDR1 SGHDN and CDR2 FVKESK. Deletions cut 2 bases from V and 1 base from J, with 12 bases between. There are 16 residues in the CDR3.